This T cell receptor beta chain is from a study of radiotherapy plus CTLA-4 blockade in lung cancer. For the study at large: Roughly a sixth of enrolled patients responded objectively, and approximately 34% had disease control.

Libraries were prepared by immunoSEQ multiplex PCR; TCRdb keeps only in-frame clonotypes and omits some of them. The sample gives about 77,000 clones, roughly 74% of which show up once; roughly 9.8% is in the top ten. Focal radiation plus CTLA-4 blockade with ipilimumab was given to patients with chemo-refractory metastatic non-small-cell lung cancer. On this clone: Its antigen is still unknown.

CDR3 length equals 14 residues. The V gene's germline CDR1 is LNHDA and CDR2 SQIVND (reference sequence). V trimming: 3 bases; J trimming: 4 bases; junction bases outside the gene matches: 4. Overall study results and limits: Among blood TCR repertoires after radiotherapy plus ipilimumab, tumor-derived clones expanded. Early blood T cell clone dynamics, with interferon-beta, were reported to best predict response.

The specimen comprised peripheral blood, sampled from a patient treated with radiotherapy plus ipilimumab. V usage is TRBV19 and J usage is TRBJ1-1; TRBD1 matches 8 bases. The clonotype comes from a human donor with non-small cell lung cancer whose response to radiotherapy plus ipilimumab could not be evaluated. The CDR3 bases are TGTGCCAGTAGTATCACCACAGGGGGCACTGAAGCTTTCTTT. Its translation: CASSITTGGTEAFF.